This T cell receptor beta chain was sequenced in a study of shared clonotypes between healthy human individuals. The CDR3 is made up of 14 amino acids. V dropped 3 bases and J dropped 4 bases, with 12 bases sitting between them. CDR1 and CDR2 (germline): SNHLY, FYNNEI. Free of recent acute infections or vaccinations, the donors were healthy HIV-negative adults. The method was immunoSEQ multiplex PCR; TCRdb's version includes in-frame clones alone and lacks a portion of them. The top ten clones hold 0.39% of a sample with 2 million to 2.5 million clones, roughly 93% of them seen once. J is TRBJ2-5 and V is TRBV2; possible D gene TRBD1, 5 bases. The origin of this receptor is a man aged 18 to 30 in good health. Some clones in this sample may be carry-over from other donors' samples. Material for sequencing was naive CD4+ T cells from PBMCs. The subset was: CD45RA+ positively selected. The CDR3 DNA reads as TGTGCCAGCAGTGATCGTGTTAGGGGAGAGACCCAGTACTTC. This codes for CASSDRVRGETQYF.